The TCR beta chain under discussion was sequenced for a study of CD8 T cells in ankylosing spondylitis. This clonotype was recorded at least ten times. MiXCR, run by TCRdb on the 5' RACE reads, gives a single entry per CDR3 protein. Of 130,000 or so distinct CDR3 sequences detected, 7% appear once; the ten largest clones hold over 9%. The V gene end was trimmed by 4 bases and the J gene end by 2 bases; junction bases not matched to a gene: 9. There are 18 residues in the CDR3. Per the germline V gene, CDR1 is SGHRS and CDR2 is YFSETQ. This chain uses TRBV5-1 with TRBJ2-3; 14 nucleotides match TRBD2. The material sequenced was blood, either unsorted or a sorted T cell fraction (not recorded which). This clonotype was sampled from a male donor with ankylosing spondylitis or in good health (not recorded which). CDR3 in amino acids: CASSRGLAGGLFTDTQYF. The CDR3 DNA sequence: TGCGCCAGCAGCAGAGGACTAGCGGGGGGCCTGTTCACAGATACGCAGTATTTT.